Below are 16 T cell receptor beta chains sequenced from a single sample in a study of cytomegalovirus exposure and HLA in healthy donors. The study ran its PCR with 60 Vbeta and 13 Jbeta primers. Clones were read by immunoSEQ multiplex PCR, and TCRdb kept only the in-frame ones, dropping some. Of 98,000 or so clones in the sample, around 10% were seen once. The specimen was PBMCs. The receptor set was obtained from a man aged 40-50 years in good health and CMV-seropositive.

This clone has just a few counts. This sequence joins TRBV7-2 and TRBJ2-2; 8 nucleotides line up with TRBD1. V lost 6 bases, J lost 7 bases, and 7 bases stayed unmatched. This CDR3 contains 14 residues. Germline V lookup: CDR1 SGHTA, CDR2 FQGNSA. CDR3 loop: CASSFQGTGGELFF. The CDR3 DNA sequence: TGTGCCAGCAGTTTCCAGGGGACAGGCGGGGAGCTGTTTTTT.

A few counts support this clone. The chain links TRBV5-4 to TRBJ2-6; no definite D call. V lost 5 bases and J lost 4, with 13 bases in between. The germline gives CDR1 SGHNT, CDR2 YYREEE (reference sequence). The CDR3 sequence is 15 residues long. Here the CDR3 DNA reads TGTGCCAGCAGGCCTGCAGTCGCCGGGGCCAACGTCCTGACTTTC. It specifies CASRPAVAGANVLTF.

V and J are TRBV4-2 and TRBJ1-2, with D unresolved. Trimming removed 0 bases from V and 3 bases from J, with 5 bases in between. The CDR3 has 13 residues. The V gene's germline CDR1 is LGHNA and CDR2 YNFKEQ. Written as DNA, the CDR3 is TGTGCCAGCAGCCAAGATATCGACTATGGCTACACCTTC. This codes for CASSQDIDYGYTF.

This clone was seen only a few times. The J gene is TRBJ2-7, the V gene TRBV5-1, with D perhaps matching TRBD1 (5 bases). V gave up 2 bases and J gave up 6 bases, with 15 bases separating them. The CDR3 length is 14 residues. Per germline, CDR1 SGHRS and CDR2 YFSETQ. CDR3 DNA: TGCGCCAGCAGCTTTGAGACAGACGTTTCCGAGCAGTACTTC. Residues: CASSFETDVSEQYF.

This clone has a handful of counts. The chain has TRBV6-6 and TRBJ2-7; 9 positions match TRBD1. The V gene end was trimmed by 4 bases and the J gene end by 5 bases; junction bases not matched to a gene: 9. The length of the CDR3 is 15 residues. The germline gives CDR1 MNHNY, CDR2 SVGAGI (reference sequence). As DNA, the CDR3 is TGTGCCAGCAGTTCACGACAGGGGGGTTCCGACGAGCAGTACTTC. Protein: CASSSRQGGSDEQYF.

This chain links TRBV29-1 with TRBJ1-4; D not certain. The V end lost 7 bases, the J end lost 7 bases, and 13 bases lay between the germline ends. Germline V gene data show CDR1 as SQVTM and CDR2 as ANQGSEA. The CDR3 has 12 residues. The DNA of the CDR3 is TGCAGCGCTGGGGAGGGAGGTGAAAAACTGTTTTTT. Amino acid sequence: CSAGEGGEKLFF.

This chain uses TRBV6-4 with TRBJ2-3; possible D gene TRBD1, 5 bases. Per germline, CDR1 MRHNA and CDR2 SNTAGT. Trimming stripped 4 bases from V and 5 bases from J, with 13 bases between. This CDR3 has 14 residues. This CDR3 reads CASSATHTGDTQYF. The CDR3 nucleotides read TGTGCCAGCAGTGCCACTCACACAGGAGATACGCAGTATTTT.

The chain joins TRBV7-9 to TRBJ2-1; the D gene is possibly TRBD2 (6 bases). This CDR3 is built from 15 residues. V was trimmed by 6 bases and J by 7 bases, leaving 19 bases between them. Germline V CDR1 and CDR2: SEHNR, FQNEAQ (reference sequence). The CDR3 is CASSPGSWSENEQFF. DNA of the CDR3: TGTGCCAGCAGTCCCGGGAGTTGGTCAGAAAATGAGCAGTTCTTC.

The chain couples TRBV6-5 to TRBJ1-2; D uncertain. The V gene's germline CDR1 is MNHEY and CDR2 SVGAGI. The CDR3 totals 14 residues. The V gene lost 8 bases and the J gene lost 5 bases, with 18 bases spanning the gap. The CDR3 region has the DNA TGTGCCAGCGGGAGGCAGCGGCCCCAATATGGCTACACCTTC. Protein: CASGRQRPQYGYTF.

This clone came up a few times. As DNA, the CDR3 is TGTGCCACCACCCCAGCCGGGACTAGTAGCACAGATACGCAGTATTTT. Translation: CATTPAGTSSTDTQYF. The chain combines TRBV28 with TRBJ2-3; 8 positions agree with TRBD2. Losses at the gene ends were 10 bases for V and 0 bases for J; bases not matched to a gene: 12. Germline-derived CDR1 and CDR2 are MDHEN and SYDVKM. The CDR3 sequence is 16 residues long.

CDR3 loop: CASSEGAEPPYEQYF. In DNA, the CDR3 is TGTGCCAGCAGTGAAGGGGCGGAACCCCCCTACGAGCAGTACTTC. The chain uses TRBV25-1 and TRBJ2-7; perhaps TRBD1 as D (5 bases). There are 15 residues in the CDR3. CDR1 MGHDK and CDR2 SYGVNS come from the germline V gene. V lost 2 bases and J lost 2, with 13 bases in between.

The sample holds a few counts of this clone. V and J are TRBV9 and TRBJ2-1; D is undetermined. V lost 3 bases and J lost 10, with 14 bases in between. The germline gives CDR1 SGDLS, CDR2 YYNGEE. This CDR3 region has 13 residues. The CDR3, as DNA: TGTGCCAGCAGCGCGACGAATACTAACGAGCAGTTCTTC. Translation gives CASSATNTNEQFF.

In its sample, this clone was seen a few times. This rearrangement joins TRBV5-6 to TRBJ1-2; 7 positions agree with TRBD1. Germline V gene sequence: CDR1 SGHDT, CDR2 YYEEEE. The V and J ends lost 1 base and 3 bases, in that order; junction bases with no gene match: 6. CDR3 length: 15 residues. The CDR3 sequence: CASSLSPGTDYGYTF. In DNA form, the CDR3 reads TGTGCCAGCAGCTTGTCACCCGGGACAGACTATGGCTACACCTTC.

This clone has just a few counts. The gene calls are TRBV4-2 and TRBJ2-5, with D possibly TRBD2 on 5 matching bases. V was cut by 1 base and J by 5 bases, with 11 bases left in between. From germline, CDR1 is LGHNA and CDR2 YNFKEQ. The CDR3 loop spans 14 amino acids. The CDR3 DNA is TGTGCCAGCAGCCAAGTTCCGGGGATCGAGACCCAGTACTTC. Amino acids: CASSQVPGIETQYF.

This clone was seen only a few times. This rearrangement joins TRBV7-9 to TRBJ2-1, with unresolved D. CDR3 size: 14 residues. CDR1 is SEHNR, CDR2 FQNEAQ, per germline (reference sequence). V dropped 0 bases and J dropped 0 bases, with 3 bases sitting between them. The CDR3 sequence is CASSLAASYNEQFF. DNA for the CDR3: TGTGCCAGCAGCTTAGCGGCCTCCTACAATGAGCAGTTCTTC.

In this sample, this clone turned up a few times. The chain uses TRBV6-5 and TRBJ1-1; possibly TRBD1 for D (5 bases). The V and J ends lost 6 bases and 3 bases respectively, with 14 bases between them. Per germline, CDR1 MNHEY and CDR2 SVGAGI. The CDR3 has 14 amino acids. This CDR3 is CASSSGMEYTEAFF. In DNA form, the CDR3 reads TGTGCCAGCAGCTCAGGGATGGAGTACACTGAAGCTTTCTTT.